In this sample, the clone carrying this T cell receptor beta chain turned up once. The record originates from a study of T cell clones after liver transplantation. Only in-frame clones appear in the TCRdb table, and some are missing; sequencing was by immunoSEQ multiplex PCR. The sample holds some 45,000 clones, about 86% seen once. Germline CDR1 and CDR2: SGHNT and YYREEE (reference sequence). CDR3 size: 14 residues. Trimming removed 1 base from V and 0 bases from J, with 4 bases in between. The source is a human patient who received a liver transplant. Certain T cells may be donor cells from the graft. The chain carries TRBV5-4 and TRBJ2-2; D ambiguous. This specimen was CD4+ T cells from blood, taken 24 months after liver transplant. CDR3 bases: TGTGCCAGCAGCTTGCCAGCGAACACCGGGGAGCTGTTTTTT. Protein product: CASSLPANTGELFF.